Listed here is a single TCR beta chain. The target of this receptor is not known. Per-base quality was not reported, and no clone a single base away is much larger than it. This entry is derived from a study of T cell changes during pregnancy in multiple sclerosis (dated by TCRdb to about 2019). In terms of the full investigation: In women with multiple sclerosis, the researchers looked at how the T cell repertoire shifted as pregnancy progressed.

From a lookup of the germline V gene (reference sequence), CDR1 and CDR2 are LNHDA and SQIVND. The cysteine opens and the phenylalanine closes a CDR3 of 16 amino acids. Only the CDR3 part of the read is kept: 48 bases, read in frame from the first base. V is reduced by 7 bases and J by 1 base, leaving a spacing of 17 bases between them. The library was made by the immunoSEQ multiplex PCR assay. The source is immuneACCESS, and TCRdb retained only in-frame sequences with V and J called. Part of the clones is not carried over; for the studies checked, unresolved V genes explain less than half of this, and the remainder is unexplained. Counted in this sample were 43,000 or so clones; around 90% of them appeared once. Under 2% of the sample belongs to the ten largest clones.

This receptor was obtained from a female donor with multiple sclerosis, enrolled in a pregnancy study. Sample: peripheral blood, taken in the first trimester of pregnancy. The chain couples TRBV19 to TRBJ1-5; TRBD1 is possibly the D segment (6 matching bases). CDR3 sequence: CASTSSAGVSNQPQHF. The DNA reads as follows: TGTGCCAGTACCTCGTCGGCAGGGGTAAGCAATCAGCCCCAGCATTTT.